These 26 T cell receptor beta chains came from one sample sequenced in a study of blood T cell repertoires in COVID-19. TCRdb keeps only in-frame clones here, not all; method: immunoSEQ multiplex PCR. This table has roughly 14,000 clones, around 92% appearing once. The source material was peripheral blood. The receptors shown here come from a human donor with active COVID-19. The donor label of this sample is uncertain.

This sequence joins TRBV30 and TRBJ2-1, with a possible D match to TRBD1 (6 bases). V was trimmed by 3 bases and J by 5 bases, leaving 11 bases between them. This CDR3 is 13 amino acids long. Germline V CDR1 and CDR2: GTSNPN, SVGIG (reference sequence). CDR3 protein: CAWSAGTHNEQFF. The CDR3 coding sequence is TGTGCCTGGAGCGCCGGGACACACAATGAGCAGTTCTTC.

The CDR3 region is CASSLSRGTYEQYF. CDR3 in DNA: TGTGCCAGCAGTTTATCGCGGGGGACTTACGAGCAGTACTTC. This chain connects TRBV27 to TRBJ2-7, with 7 bases identical to TRBD2. The CDR3 is 14 residues long. The J segment lost 4 bases and the V segment lost 0 bases, leaving 3 bases of the junction unmatched. Per germline, CDR1 MNHEY and CDR2 SMNVEV (reference sequence).

The gene calls are TRBV4-1 and TRBJ2-1; TRBD2 might be the D (5 bases). The CDR3 is 15 residues long. Trimming pared 0 bases from V and 5 bases from J, leaving 11 bases between. Germline V gene sequence: CDR1 MGHRA, CDR2 YSYEKL. The DNA of the CDR3 is TGCGCCAGCAGCCAAGATGAGGGCCAGCACAATGAGCAGTTCTTC. This encodes CASSQDEGQHNEQFF.

The chain combines TRBV7-9 with TRBJ2-7; tentatively, D is TRBD2 (5 bases). The CDR3 length is 14 residues. V was clipped by 1 base and J by 6 bases, with 13 bases between them. The germline V gene has CDR1 SEHNR and CDR2 FQNEAQ (reference sequence). This CDR3 reads CASSLVRAGGEQYF. CDR3 coding DNA: TGTGCCAGCAGCTTAGTAAGGGCTGGAGGCGAGCAGTACTTC.

The rearrangement links TRBV9 to TRBJ1-1; D gene uncertain. CDR3 size: 15 residues. Trimming shortened V by 3 bases and J by 1 base, and 13 bases separated the two germline ends. Germline V gene lookup returns CDR1 SGDLS and CDR2 YYNGEE. The CDR3 DNA is TGTGCCAGCAGCGAGGGAGATGCGCGGAACACTGAAGCTTTCTTT. Its protein product is CASSEGDARNTEAFF.

The chain has TRBV2 and TRBJ2-5; D is possibly TRBD2 (5 bases). The CDR3 consists of 16 residues. V was pared by 5 bases and J by 5 bases, with 21 bases between. Germline assignment: CDR1 SNHLY and CDR2 FYNNEI. This chain's CDR3 is CASSTFAGGPRETQYF. The CDR3, as DNA: TGTGCCAGCAGTACCTTTGCCGGAGGACCTCGGGAGACCCAGTACTTC. The variable domain in full, completed from reference TRBV2 and TRBJ2-5, reads EPEVTQTPSHQVTQMGQEVILRCVPISNHLYFYWYRQILGQKVEFLVSFYNNEISEKSEIFDDQFSVERPDGSNFTLKIRSTKLEDSAMYFCASSTFAGGPRETQYFGPGTRLLVL.

The chain combines TRBV7-2 with TRBJ2-1; possibly TRBD2 for D (6 bases). Germline assignment: CDR1 SGHTA and CDR2 FQGNSA. The CDR3 sequence is 15 residues long. V lost 5 bases and J 3 bases, leaving 14 bases between the germline ends. The CDR3 here is CASSTKRVSYNEQFF. CDR3 bases: TGTGCCAGCAGCACCAAGCGGGTAAGCTACAATGAGCAGTTCTTC.

The chain combines TRBV6-2 or TRBV6-3 with TRBJ1-2; TRBD1 agrees at 7 bases. J lost 4 bases, V lost 5 bases, and 4 bases had no gene match. CDR3 size: 13 residues. Germline CDR1 reads MNHEY; CDR2 reads SVGEGT. The CDR3 protein is CASSTGTVYGYTF. CDR3 DNA: TGTGCCAGCAGTACCGGGACAGTCTATGGCTACACCTTC.

The chain couples TRBV14 to TRBJ2-2; tentatively, D is TRBD1 (5 bases). Trimming removed 3 bases from V and 4 bases from J, with 12 bases in between. Germline CDR1 is SGHDN and CDR2 is FVKESK. The CDR3 contains 15 residues. CDR3 sequence reads: CASSHQGAVTGELFF. Here the CDR3 DNA reads TGTGCCAGCAGCCATCAAGGGGCGGTCACCGGGGAGCTGTTTTTT.

The V call is TRBV2, the J call TRBJ1-5; TRBD1 matches 9 bases. The CDR3 is 14 residues long. V dropped 8 bases and J dropped 5; count of bases not matched to a gene: 7. Germline assignment: CDR1 SNHLY and CDR2 FYNNEI. CDR3 region: CASGKDRGYQPQHF. Written as DNA, the CDR3 is TGTGCCAGCGGAAAGGACAGGGGCTATCAGCCCCAGCATTTT.

This sequence joins TRBV7-2 and TRBJ1-1; D is unclear. CDR3 length: 15 amino acids. CDR1 SGHTA and CDR2 FQGNSA come from the germline V gene. The ends were cut back, 6 bases at V and 5 bases at J, with 19 bases in the middle. In nucleotides, the CDR3 is TGTGCCAGCAGTTTCTCCTCTAATGCGGGTACTGAAGCTTTCTTT. Protein product: CASSFSSNAGTEAFF. The variable domain in full, with the rest retrieved from reference TRBV7-2 and TRBJ1-1, is GAGVSQSPSNKVTEKGKDVELRCDPISGHTALYWYRQSLGQGLEFLIYFQGNSAPDKSGLPSDRFSAERTGGSVSTLTIQRTQQEDSAVYLCASSFSSNAGTEAFFGQGTRLTVV.

V gene TRBV6-2 or TRBV6-3 combines with J gene TRBJ1-1; D not certain. CDR1 is MNHEY and CDR2 is SVGEGT in the germline V gene. This CDR3 has 12 amino acids. V lost 4 bases, J lost 0 bases, and 3 bases lay in between. In nucleotides, the CDR3 is TGTGCCAGCAGTTCCGTGAACACTGAAGCTTTCTTT. Translated: CASSSVNTEAFF.

This clone was recorded only once. The CDR3, as DNA: TGTGCCAGCAGCCCCCGGACTAGTTTCACCGGGGAGCTGTTTTTT. Encoded protein: CASSPRTSFTGELFF. The rearrangement joins TRBV7-6 to TRBJ2-2; 7 bases are shared with TRBD2. Germline V gives CDR1 SGHVS, CDR2 FNYEAQ. The V and J ends lost 5 bases and 4 bases, in that order; junction bases with no gene match: 7. This CDR3 spans 15 amino acids.

V and J are TRBV9 and TRBJ2-2; possible D gene TRBD2, 6 bases. The CDR3 totals 15 residues. From germline, CDR1 is SGDLS and CDR2 YYNGEE. V lost 3 bases and J 1 base, leaving 10 bases between the germline ends. CDR3 sequence (DNA): TGTGCCAGCAGCGCCCGACTAGTGAACACCGGGGAGCTGTTTTTT. It translates to CASSARLVNTGELFF.

The genes are TRBV6-5 and TRBJ2-6; no reliable D call. CDR3 size: 14 residues. Deletions cut 2 bases from V and 0 bases from J, with 2 bases between. Germline CDR1 and CDR2: MNHEY and SVGAGI. The CDR3 spells CASSYLSGANVLTF. CDR3 DNA sequence: TGTGCCAGCAGTTACCTCTCTGGGGCCAACGTCCTGACTTTC.

V and J are TRBV28 and TRBJ2-7, with 9 bases identical to TRBD1. The CDR3 spans 14 residues. J lost 2 bases, V lost 5 bases, and 4 bases had no gene match. CDR1 is MDHEN, CDR2 SYDVKM, per germline. In DNA form, the CDR3 reads TGTGCCAGCAGTCCGGGACAGGGCGCCTACGAGCAGTACTTC. As protein: CASSPGQGAYEQYF.

In its sample, this clone was seen once. V is TRBV7-6 and J is TRBJ2-7, with TRBD2 matching 10 bases. Germline CDR1 is SGHVS and CDR2 is FNYEAQ. The CDR3 has 16 amino acids. V was pared by 5 bases and J by 5 bases, with 12 bases of the junction left unmatched. The CDR3 loop is CASSPLGAGGPDEQYF. The CDR3 DNA reads TGTGCCAGCAGCCCTCTGGGAGCGGGAGGGCCCGACGAGCAGTACTTC.

The rearrangement links TRBV10-2 to TRBJ1-5; 7 bases map to TRBD1. Germline trimming cut 3 bases from V and 0 bases from J; bases unmatched to any gene: 8. Germline assignment: CDR1 WSHSY and CDR2 SAAADI. The CDR3 sequence is 17 residues long. The CDR3 region is CASSDTGQVVSNQPQHF. The CDR3 bases are TGCGCCAGCAGTGATACCGGACAGGTGGTTAGCAATCAGCCCCAGCATTTT.

This chain connects TRBV7-2 to TRBJ2-5; 10 nucleotides line up with TRBD2. Germline loops: CDR1 SGHTA, CDR2 FQGNSA. The CDR3 has 14 amino acids. V was clipped by 6 bases and J by 5 bases; unmatched bases: 6. Here the CDR3 DNA reads TGTGCCAGCAGTCTCAGCGGGGGGGCCGAGACCCAGTACTTC. Encoded protein: CASSLSGGAETQYF.

This rearrangement joins TRBV3-1 (or the pseudogene TRBV3-2) to TRBJ2-2; weak D call: TRBD1 (5 bases). The CDR3 is 16 amino acids. In germline, CDR1 is LGHDT, CDR2 YNNKEL (reference sequence). Trimming stripped 6 bases from V and 3 bases from J, with 17 bases between. The CDR3 coding sequence is TGTGCCAGCAGTGGGGTTTCAGGGTGGGACACCGGGGAGCTGTTTTTT. It translates to CASSGVSGWDTGELFF.

V and J are TRBV10-3 and TRBJ2-5, with TRBD2 matching 9 bases. The CDR3 contains 16 residues. The junction had 3 bases not matched to a gene; V was cut back by 0 bases and J by 1 base. Looked up from germline, CDR1 is ENHRY and CDR2 is SYGVKD. CDR3 residues: CAISESFSGSQETQYF. CDR3 sequence (DNA): TGTGCCATCAGTGAGTCCTTTAGCGGGAGCCAAGAGACCCAGTACTTC.

The chain combines TRBV4-1 with TRBJ1-4; D remains ambiguous. The germline gives CDR1 MGHRA, CDR2 YSYEKL. The CDR3 is 13 amino acids. V shed 5 bases and J shed 5 bases, with 9 bases lying between them. For the CDR3, the DNA is TGCGCCAGCAGCACGCCGGAGAATGAAAAACTGTTTTTT. This sequence encodes CASSTPENEKLFF.

This chain links TRBV4-2 with TRBJ2-1, with a tentative D call TRBD2 (7 bases). Trimming took 0 bases from V and 6 from J, leaving 12 bases between them. The CDR3 is 15 amino acids. Germline V gene lookup returns CDR1 LGHNA and CDR2 YNFKEQ. The CDR3 sequence is CASSQDGEGVNEQFF. The CDR3, as DNA: TGTGCCAGCAGCCAAGATGGGGAGGGGGTCAATGAGCAGTTCTTC.

This clone was detected a few times. This chain joins TRBV5-1 and TRBJ2-7; 14 bases match TRBD2. J gave up 5 bases and V 4 bases, and 5 bases lay outside the gene matches. Germline assignment: CDR1 SGHRS and CDR2 YFSETQ. The CDR3 covers 15 residues. CDR3 residues: CASSPGTSGSNEQYF. CDR3 bases: TGCGCCAGCAGCCCCGGGACTAGCGGGAGTAACGAGCAGTACTTC.

The chain combines TRBV30 with TRBJ1-2; 10 bases line up with TRBD1. V was pared by 1 base and J by 4 bases, with 9 bases of the junction left unmatched. Germline V gene sequence: CDR1 GTSNPN, CDR2 SVGIG (reference sequence). This CDR3 has 16 residues. CDR3 sequence (DNA): TGTGCCTGGAGTGAAGGGACAGGGGCCGTCGGCTATGGCTACACCTTC. It specifies CAWSEGTGAVGYGYTF.

V gene TRBV11-3 combines with J gene TRBJ2-1; D may be TRBD1 (5 bases). This CDR3 has 14 amino acids. Germline loops: CDR1 SGHNT, CDR2 YENEEA. The germline V and J ends were trimmed by 5 bases and 5 bases, with 13 bases remaining between them. The CDR3 protein is CASSLSAGNNEQFF. The CDR3 bases are TGTGCCAGCAGCCTCAGCGCAGGGAACAATGAGCAGTTCTTC. Full variable domain (outside the CDR3, taken from reference TRBV11-3 and TRBJ2-1): EAGVVQSPRYKIIEKKQPVAFWCNPISGHNTLYWYLQNLGQGPELLIRYENEEAVDDSQLPKDRFSAERLKGVDSTLKIQPAELGDSAVYLCASSLSAGNNEQFFGPGTRLTVL.